This T cell receptor (beta chain) was captured in a study of technical replicates of blood from four donors. Germline values: CDR1 LGHNA, CDR2 YNFKEQ. The CDR3 contains 17 residues. J gave up 1 base and V 7 bases, and 15 bases lay outside the gene matches. Profiling relied on immunoSEQ multiplex PCR, and the TCRdb table lists in-frame clones only, not all of them. The sample shows over 9,000 clones, 91% of them seen only once. This sequence joins TRBV4-2 and TRBJ1-1; the match to TRBD1 covers 7 bases. This sequence originates from a human donor in good health. Sequencing input: PBMCs. The CDR3 coding sequence is TGTGCCAGCACTCAGGGGGGCAGGGCCTCAGGGAACACTGAAGCTTTCTTT. The encoded protein is CASTQGGRASGNTEAFF.